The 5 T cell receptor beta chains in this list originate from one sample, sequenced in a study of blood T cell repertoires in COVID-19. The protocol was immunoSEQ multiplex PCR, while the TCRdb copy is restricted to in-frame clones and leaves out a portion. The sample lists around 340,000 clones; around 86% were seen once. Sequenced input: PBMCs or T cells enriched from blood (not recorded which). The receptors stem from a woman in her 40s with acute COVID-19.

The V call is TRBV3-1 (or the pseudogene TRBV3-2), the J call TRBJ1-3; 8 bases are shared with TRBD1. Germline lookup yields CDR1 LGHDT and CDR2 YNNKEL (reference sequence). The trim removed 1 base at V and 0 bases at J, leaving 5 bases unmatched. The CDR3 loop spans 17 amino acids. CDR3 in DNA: TGTGCCAGCAGCCAAGGCCGGGACAGGTCCTCTGGAAACACCATATATTTT. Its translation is CASSQGRDRSSGNTIYF.

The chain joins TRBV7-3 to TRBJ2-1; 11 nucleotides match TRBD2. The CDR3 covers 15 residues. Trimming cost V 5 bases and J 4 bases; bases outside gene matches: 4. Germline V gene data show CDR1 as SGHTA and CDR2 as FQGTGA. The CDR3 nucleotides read TGTGCCAGCAGCAGGACTAGCGGGTTTTACAATGAGCAGTTCTTC. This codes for CASSRTSGFYNEQFF.

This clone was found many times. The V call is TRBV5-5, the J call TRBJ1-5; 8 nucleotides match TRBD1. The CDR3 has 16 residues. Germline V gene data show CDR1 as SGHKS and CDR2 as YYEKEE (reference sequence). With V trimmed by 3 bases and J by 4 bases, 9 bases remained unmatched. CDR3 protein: CASSWGTGSLNQPQHF. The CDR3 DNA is TGTGCCAGCAGCTGGGGGACAGGATCCCTGAATCAGCCCCAGCATTTT.

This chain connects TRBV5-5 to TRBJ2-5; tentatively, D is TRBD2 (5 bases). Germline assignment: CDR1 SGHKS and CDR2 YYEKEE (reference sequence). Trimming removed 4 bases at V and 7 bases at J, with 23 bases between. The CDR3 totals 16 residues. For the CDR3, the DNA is TGTGCCAGCAGCGACTCCTCGCCAAGCGGTGCCCGGACCCAGTACTTC. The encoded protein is CASSDSSPSGARTQYF.

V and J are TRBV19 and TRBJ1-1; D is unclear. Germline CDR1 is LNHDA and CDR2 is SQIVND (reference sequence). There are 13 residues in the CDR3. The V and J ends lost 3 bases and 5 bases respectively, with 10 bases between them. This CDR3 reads CASSMPLLTEAFF. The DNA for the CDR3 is TGTGCCAGTAGTATGCCCCTGCTAACTGAAGCTTTCTTT.